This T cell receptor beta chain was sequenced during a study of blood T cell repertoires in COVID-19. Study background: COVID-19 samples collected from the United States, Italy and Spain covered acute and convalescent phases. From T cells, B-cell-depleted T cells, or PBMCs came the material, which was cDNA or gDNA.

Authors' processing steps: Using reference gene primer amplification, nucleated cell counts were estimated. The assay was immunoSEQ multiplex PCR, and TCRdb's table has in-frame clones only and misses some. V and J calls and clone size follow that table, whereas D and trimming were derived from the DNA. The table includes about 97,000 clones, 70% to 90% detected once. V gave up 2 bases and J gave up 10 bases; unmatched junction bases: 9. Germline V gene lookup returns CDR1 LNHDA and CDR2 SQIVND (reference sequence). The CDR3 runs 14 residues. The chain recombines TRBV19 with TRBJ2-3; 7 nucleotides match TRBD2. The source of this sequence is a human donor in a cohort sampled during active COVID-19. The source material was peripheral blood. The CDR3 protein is CASSISGGDTAQYF. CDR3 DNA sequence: TGTGCCAGTAGTATAAGTGGGGGGGATACGGCGCAGTATTTT. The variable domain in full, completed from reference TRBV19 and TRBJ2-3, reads DGGITQSPKYLFRKEGQNVTLSCEQNLNHDAMYWYRQDPGQGLRLIYYSQIVNDFQKGDIAEGYSVSREKKESFPLTVTSAQKNPTAFYLCASSISGGDTAQYFGPGTRLTVL.